Shown below are 29 T cell receptor beta chains from a single sample sequenced in a study of blood T cell repertoires in COVID-19. Sequencing used immunoSEQ multiplex PCR; TCRdb keeps in-frame clones, though not all of them. This table has 110,000 to 150,000 clones, approximately 84% appearing once. The specimen sequenced was PBMCs or T cells enriched from blood (not recorded which). These receptors were taken from a man aged 35-49 years with acute COVID-19.

This clone was counted once. This chain links TRBV7-8 with TRBJ1-2; 7 bases fit TRBD1. Trimming cost V 5 bases and J 8 bases; bases outside gene matches: 11. There are 14 residues in the CDR3. CDR1 and CDR2 (germline): SGHVS, FQNEAQ. The CDR3 bases are TGTGCCAGCAGCATAAACAGGGGCTCTCGGGGCTACACCTTC. It is translated as CASSINRGSRGYTF.

The chain uses TRBV3-1 (or the pseudogene TRBV3-2) and TRBJ2-1; D is unclear. V dropped 0 bases and J dropped 8 bases, with 8 bases sitting between them. Germline V gives CDR1 LGHDT, CDR2 YNNKEL (reference sequence). The CDR3 totals 13 residues. As DNA, the CDR3 is TGTGCCAGCAGCCAAGATAACATCGATGAGCAGTTCTTC. This codes for CASSQDNIDEQFF.

The chain joins TRBV6-5 to TRBJ1-2, with D possibly TRBD1 on 6 matching bases. The CDR3 has 13 residues. CDR1 and CDR2 from the germline V gene are MNHEY and SVGAGI. Trimming stripped 5 bases from V and 7 bases from J, with 14 bases between. DNA for the CDR3: TGTGCCAGCAGTATCACAGGGACGGGTGGCTACACCTTC. Encoded protein: CASSITGTGGYTF.

The V gene is TRBV27, the J gene TRBJ2-1; D ambiguous. The V end was cut by 4 bases, the J end by 8 bases, with 3 bases between. This CDR3 comprises 10 residues. Germline V CDR1 and CDR2: MNHEY, SMNVEV (reference sequence). The CDR3 protein is CASSSDEQFF. CDR3 nucleotides: TGTGCCAGCAGTTCAGATGAGCAGTTCTTC.

This clone was found once. The chain employs TRBV7-6 and TRBJ2-7; 9 bases line up with TRBD1. The CDR3 is 16 amino acids. V dropped 5 bases and J dropped 4; count of bases not matched to a gene: 12. The germline V gene has CDR1 SGHVS and CDR2 FNYEAQ. CDR3: CASSQDRGENGYEQYF. CDR3 in DNA: TGTGCCAGCAGCCAAGACAGGGGGGAAAATGGGTACGAGCAGTACTTC.

The V gene is TRBV10-3, the J gene TRBJ1-1, with D unresolved. Trimming took 4 bases from V and 1 from J, leaving 4 bases between them. This CDR3 has 12 amino acids. Germline loops: CDR1 ENHRY, CDR2 SYGVKD. The CDR3 nucleotides are TGTGCCATCAGTGGAGGGAACACTGAAGCTTTCTTT. Its protein is CAISGGNTEAFF.

CDR3 bases: TGCGCCAGCAGCCAAGCCTGGCGGGAGGGCCACGAGCAGTACTTC. Its protein is CASSQAWREGHEQYF. V and J are TRBV4-1 and TRBJ2-7; 9 positions agree with TRBD2. The CDR3 spans 15 residues. Looked up from germline, CDR1 is MGHRA and CDR2 is YSYEKL. V lost 1 base and J lost 5; bases outside the gene matches: 6.

V and J are TRBV24-1 and TRBJ1-4; D gene unclear. The CDR3 is made up of 13 amino acids. Germline V gene lookup returns CDR1 KGHDR and CDR2 SFDVKD. Trimming removed 4 bases at V and 7 bases at J, with 9 bases between. The CDR3 nucleotides read TGTGCCACCAGTGACGGGTTTGGTGAAAAACTGTTTTTT. Residues: CATSDGFGEKLFF.

The chain carries TRBV19 and TRBJ1-1, with unresolved D. The CDR3 extends over 19 amino acids. V lost 1 base and J lost 0, with 21 bases in between. Germline V gene lookup returns CDR1 LNHDA and CDR2 SQIVND (reference sequence). The CDR3 reads CASSIGSGVGQSMNTEAFF. CDR3 DNA sequence: TGTGCCAGTAGTATAGGGTCCGGGGTTGGTCAATCCATGAACACTGAAGCTTTCTTT.

The chain combines TRBV5-1 with TRBJ2-3, with 11 bases aligning to TRBD2. Germline CDR1 reads SGHRS; CDR2 reads YFSETQ. The CDR3 has 15 amino acids. Trimming cost V 1 base and J 4 bases; bases outside gene matches: 2. CDR3 coding DNA: TGCGCCAGCAGCTTGACTAGCGGGAGTTCAGATACGCAGTATTTT. It is translated as CASSLTSGSSDTQYF.

The chain is built from TRBV15 and TRBJ2-5; D possibly corresponds to TRBD1 (5 bases). The V gene's germline CDR1 is LNHNV and CDR2 YYDKDF (reference sequence). This CDR3 has 15 amino acids. The V end was cut by 0 bases, the J end by 2 bases, with 10 bases between. CDR3 bases: TGTGCCACCAGCAGAGATAGAAACAGGCAAGAGACCCAGTACTTC. It specifies CATSRDRNRQETQYF. Complete variable domain (other parts from reference TRBV15 and TRBJ2-5): DAMVIQNPRYQVTQFGKPVTLSCSQTLNHNVMYWYQQKSSQAPKLLFHYYDKDFNNEADTPDNFQSRRPNTSFCFLDIRSPGLGDTAMYLCATSRDRNRQETQYFGPGTRLLVL.

V is TRBV5-6 and J is TRBJ2-3, with 11 bases identical to TRBD2. CDR3 size: 16 residues. The germline gives CDR1 SGHDT, CDR2 YYEEEE. Trimming cost V 1 base and J 3 bases; bases outside gene matches: 4. CDR3 sequence: CASSLWASGGTDTQYF. The CDR3 bases are TGTGCCAGCAGCTTGTGGGCTAGCGGGGGGACAGATACGCAGTATTTT.

The rearrangement uses TRBV11-2 and TRBJ1-6; weak D call: TRBD1 (6 bases). The V end lost 0 bases, the J end lost 14 bases, and 14 bases lay between the germline ends. CDR3 length: 14 amino acids. Germline CDR1 SGHAT, CDR2 FQNNGV. This CDR3 reads CASSLDRGSISLHF. DNA for the CDR3: TGTGCCAGCAGCTTAGACAGGGGTAGTATCTCCCTCCACTTT.

The V call is TRBV10-3, the J call TRBJ2-5, with TRBD2 as a possible D gene (6 bases). CDR1 is ENHRY and CDR2 is SYGVKD in the germline V gene. This CDR3 contains 15 residues. Trimming removed 0 bases at V and 2 bases at J, with 10 bases between. DNA for the CDR3: TGTGCCATCAGTGAGTCTAATGCGGGACAAGAGACCCAGTACTTC. This sequence encodes CAISESNAGQETQYF.

V and J are TRBV29-1 and TRBJ2-1, with 9 bases fitting TRBD2. Germline assignment: CDR1 SQVTM and CDR2 ANQGSEA. Trimming cost V 1 base and J 6 bases; bases outside gene matches: 4. The CDR3 is 14 residues long. DNA for the CDR3: TGCAGCGTTGAAGTTAGCGGGAGAGGCAATGAGCAGTTCTTC. Translated, it gives CSVEVSGRGNEQFF.

This clone was seen just once. The chain employs TRBV15 and TRBJ2-7, with D tentatively TRBD1 (6 bases). Germline values: CDR1 LNHNV, CDR2 YYDKDF (reference sequence). The CDR3 contains 16 residues. Trimming left V 0 bases short and J 0 bases short, with 12 bases between. CDR3 in amino acids: CATSRDYGQSSYEQYF. The CDR3 DNA reads TGTGCCACCAGCAGAGATTACGGACAGAGCTCCTACGAGCAGTACTTC.

The CDR3 here is CASSTTPGDPNSPLHF. The CDR3 nucleotides are TGTGCCAGCAGCACTACCCCGGGGGACCCGAATTCACCCCTCCACTTT. The chain links TRBV4-2 to TRBJ1-6; TRBD1 might be the D (5 bases). CDR3 length: 16 amino acids. Trimming took off 5 bases at V and 7 bases at J, with 18 bases between the two ends. Germline V gene sequence: CDR1 LGHNA, CDR2 YNFKEQ.

This clone has just a few counts. The V gene is TRBV16, the J gene TRBJ1-1; 10 positions agree with TRBD1. CDR1 and CDR2 from the germline V gene are KGHSY and FQNENV. V lost 2 bases to trimming and J lost 7 bases; unmatched junction nucleotides: 7. The CDR3 totals 15 residues. CDR3: CASSQGGTGENEAFF. The CDR3 region has the DNA TGTGCCAGCAGCCAAGGGGGGACAGGGGAGAATGAAGCTTTCTTT.

The chain links TRBV11-2 to TRBJ2-7, with TRBD1 matching over 8 bases. The CDR3 is 14 residues long. V shed 4 bases, J shed 10 bases, and the junction held 12 bases outside the gene matches. Germline V gene lookup returns CDR1 SGHAT and CDR2 FQNNGV. The CDR3 DNA sequence: TGTGCCAGCAGCTACGGACAGGGAGGAATTCGTCAGTACTTC. Translating it yields CASSYGQGGIRQYF.

CDR3 residues: CASSLFRGVFNQPQHF. The CDR3 coding sequence is TGTGCCAGCAGCCTTTTTCGGGGGGTTTTCAATCAGCCCCAGCATTTT. V usage is TRBV7-2 and J usage is TRBJ1-5, with D perhaps matching TRBD1 (5 bases). Germline assignment: CDR1 SGHTA and CDR2 FQGNSA. There are 16 residues in the CDR3. Trimming removed 5 bases at V and 3 bases at J, with 17 bases between.

CDR3 nucleotides: TGTGCCAGCAGCATATCGGGGACTAGCGGGGACTACAATGAGCAGTTCTTC. Translated: CASSISGTSGDYNEQFF. The chain joins TRBV2 to TRBJ2-1; 13 bases fit TRBD2. The germline CDR1 and CDR2 sequences are SNHLY and FYNNEI. V was clipped by 6 bases and J by 3 bases; unmatched bases: 8. The CDR3 sequence is 17 residues long.

This clone was counted a few times. The V call is TRBV27, the J call TRBJ2-3; TRBD2 might be the D (5 bases). Trimming pared 2 bases from V and 6 bases from J, leaving 12 bases between. The CDR3 spans 14 residues. CDR1 MNHEY and CDR2 SMNVEV come from the germline V gene (reference sequence). The CDR3 bases are TGTGCCAGCAGTTTACAACTACCGGGGGATACGCAGTATTTT. Residues: CASSLQLPGDTQYF.

The chain combines TRBV19 with TRBJ1-2; D gene uncertain. Germline V gene sequence: CDR1 LNHDA, CDR2 SQIVND (reference sequence). V was shortened by 5 bases and J by 7 bases, with 17 bases between the two germline ends. The CDR3 runs 14 residues. The CDR3 region is CASSGNSGSFGYTF. CDR3 nucleotides: TGTGCCAGTAGTGGAAACTCCGGGTCTTTTGGCTACACCTTC.

The chain carries TRBV29-1 and TRBJ1-1; D not resolved. The germline CDR1 and CDR2 sequences are SQVTM and ANQGSEA. This CDR3 contains 12 residues. The V end lost 1 base, the J end lost 4 bases, and 7 bases lay between the germline ends. As DNA, the CDR3 is TGCAGCGTTGAAGTTTCGTCCACTGAAGCTTTCTTT. Translating gives CSVEVSSTEAFF.

The chain links TRBV13 to TRBJ2-5, with TRBD1 matching 9 bases. CDR3 size: 14 residues. Germline-derived CDR1 and CDR2 are PRHDT and FYEKMQ (reference sequence). With 5 bases clipped from V and 5 bases from J, the junction kept 6 bases outside the gene matches. The DNA for the CDR3 is TGTGCCAGCAGCATTACAGGGGGCGAGGAGACCCAGTACTTC. Its protein product is CASSITGGEETQYF.

The rearrangement uses TRBV12-5 and TRBJ2-7; TRBD2 is a possible D gene (7 bases). This CDR3 spans 15 amino acids. The V and J ends lost 4 bases and 6 bases respectively, with 19 bases between them. In germline, CDR1 is LGHNT, CDR2 FRNRAP. This chain's CDR3 is CASGYPRGLICEQYF. For the CDR3, the DNA is TGTGCTAGTGGTTACCCGCGGGGGCTAATATGCGAGCAGTACTTC. Looking up the rest from reference TRBV12-5 and TRBJ2-7 gives the full variable domain: DARVTQTPRHKVTEMGQEVTMRCQPILGHNTVFWYRQTMMQGLELLAYFRNRAPLDDSGMPKDRFSAEMPDATLATLKIQPSEPRDSAVYFCASGYPRGLICEQYFGPGTRLTVT.

The chain is built from TRBV3-1 (or the pseudogene TRBV3-2) and TRBJ2-6; D may be TRBD1 (5 bases). V gave up 1 base and J gave up 0 bases, with 16 bases separating them. The CDR3 contains 19 residues. Germline CDR1 reads LGHDT; CDR2 reads YNNKEL (reference sequence). CDR3 coding DNA: TGTGCCAGCAGCCAAGTTGTGGGCCAGGGAAGCTCTGGGGCCAACGTCCTGACTTTC. It encodes CASSQVVGQGSSGANVLTF.

The J gene is TRBJ2-2, the V gene TRBV29-1, with D maybe TRBD1 (6 bases). Germline CDR1 reads SQVTM; CDR2 reads ANQGSEA. The V end lost 5 bases, the J end lost 5 bases, and 9 bases lay between the germline ends. The CDR3 has 12 residues. CDR3 amino acids: CSVQGQTGELFF. The CDR3 DNA reads as TGCAGCGTTCAGGGGCAAACCGGGGAGCTGTTTTTT.

The gene calls are TRBV14 and TRBJ1-1, with 9 bases that match TRBD1. V shed 4 bases and J 10 bases; nucleotides not matched to a gene: 10. The CDR3 has 14 residues. Germline V gene lookup returns CDR1 SGHDN and CDR2 FVKESK. Here the CDR3 reads CASSLTTGQGVAFF. CDR3 DNA sequence: TGTGCCAGCAGCCTCACCACGGGACAGGGCGTAGCTTTCTTT.